This record covers a single TCR beta chain. TCRdb used MiXCR to reprocess the 5' RACE reads, holding one entry per CDR3 protein. The top ten clones hold more than 2.5% of a sample with 50,000 to 75,000 distinct CDR3 sequences, less than 25% of them seen once. Memory CD4+ cells were defined as CD4+CD45RO+CD25-. The TCR sequence derives from a female donor with breast cancer. The specimen was memory CD4+ T cells sorted from a lymph node. Subset defined: memory CD4+ T cells, CD4+CD45RO+CD25-.

In DNA form, the CDR3 reads TGTGCCAGCAGTTTAGGAAGTAGTCCCTACAATGAGCAGTTCTTC. Its translation is CASSLGSSPYNEQFF. The chain combines TRBV12-3 or TRBV12-4 with TRBJ2-1; D uncertain. The CDR3 is made up of 15 amino acids. The ends were cut back, 1 base at V and 2 bases at J, with 9 bases in the middle.